Each of the 2 T cell receptor beta chains below was sequenced from the same sample in a study of T cell repertoires in cytomegalovirus infection. Their recognized antigens are unknown. TCRdb re-called the reads with MiXCR, one entry per CDR3 protein. The sample consists of 570,000 or so distinct CDR3 sequences, over 35% of them appearing once. This material consisted of cultured PBMCs, taken from culture after CMV antigen stimulation. Receptors were obtained from a human donor in good health (CMV status not recorded). Some clones in this sample may be carry-over from other donors' samples.

The rearrangement links TRBV27 to TRBJ1-4; unclear D gene. Trimming removed 0 bases from V and 0 bases from J, with 14 bases in between. The CDR3 sequence is 18 residues long. Germline V CDR1 and CDR2: MNHEY, SMNVEV (reference sequence). The CDR3 region has the DNA TGTGCCAGCAGTTTATCCGCCGGGGTCTATGCAACTAATGAAAAACTGTTTTTT. It is translated as CASSLSAGVYATNEKLFF.

This clonotype was seen just once. The chain combines TRBV20-1 with TRBJ2-5; no reliable D call. Germline lookup yields CDR1 DFQATT and CDR2 SNEGSKA (reference sequence). This CDR3 region has 14 residues. The germline V and J ends were trimmed by 3 bases and 2 bases, with 13 bases remaining between them. Here the CDR3 reads CSARTGSGQETQYF. The CDR3 DNA reads TGCAGTGCTAGGACTGGATCGGGTCAAGAGACCCAGTACTTC.